This TCR beta chain came from a study of blood T cell repertoires in COVID-19. At the level of the study: Collection of acute and convalescent COVID-19 samples took place in the United States, Italy and Spain. The analysed material was cDNA or gDNA that came from T cells, B-cell-depleted T cells, or PBMCs.

The germline CDR1 and CDR2 sequences are SGHTA and FQGNSA. The CDR3 has 16 amino acids. Trimming took 5 bases from V and 7 from J, leaving 18 bases between them. This clone came up a few times. In the original workflow: Nucleated cell counts were estimated from reference gene primer amplification. This table comes from immunoSEQ multiplex PCR, and its TCRdb copy is limited to in-frame clones, with some not included. From that table come the V and J calls and clone size; the DNA was used to work out D and trimming. The sample has tens of thousands of clones, approximately 92% seen once. Sequencing used peripheral blood. The TCR was taken from a woman between 50 and 59 years old with active COVID-19. The chain carries TRBV7-2 and TRBJ1-6; D unresolved. The CDR3 here is CASSLSAGSRNSPLHF. In nucleotides, the CDR3 is TGTGCCAGCAGCCTATCGGCCGGGTCAAGGAATTCACCCCTCCACTTT.